This T cell receptor beta chain is from a study of blood T cell repertoires in COVID-19. At the level of the study: The United States, Italy and Spain were the sources of the acute and convalescent COVID-19 samples.

Sequenced by immunoSEQ multiplex PCR; TCRdb stores in-frame clones only, minus some. The data show 150,000 or so clones, about 85% seen once. Followed longitudinally, the Seattle patients had been enrolled during active infection. The material sequenced was peripheral blood. This clonotype was sampled from a man in his sixties with COVID-19, enrolled during active disease.

The CDR3 DNA is TGCGCCAGCAGCCGATCAGACAGGGTGGGTTTCTACGAGCAGTACTTC. This translates into CASSRSDRVGFYEQYF. The V call is TRBV5-1, the J call TRBJ2-7; 7 bases are shared with TRBD1. This CDR3 is built from 16 residues. The V segment lost 4 bases and the J segment 3 bases; nucleotides outside the gene matches: 13. Germline CDR1 and CDR2: SGHRS and YFSETQ.